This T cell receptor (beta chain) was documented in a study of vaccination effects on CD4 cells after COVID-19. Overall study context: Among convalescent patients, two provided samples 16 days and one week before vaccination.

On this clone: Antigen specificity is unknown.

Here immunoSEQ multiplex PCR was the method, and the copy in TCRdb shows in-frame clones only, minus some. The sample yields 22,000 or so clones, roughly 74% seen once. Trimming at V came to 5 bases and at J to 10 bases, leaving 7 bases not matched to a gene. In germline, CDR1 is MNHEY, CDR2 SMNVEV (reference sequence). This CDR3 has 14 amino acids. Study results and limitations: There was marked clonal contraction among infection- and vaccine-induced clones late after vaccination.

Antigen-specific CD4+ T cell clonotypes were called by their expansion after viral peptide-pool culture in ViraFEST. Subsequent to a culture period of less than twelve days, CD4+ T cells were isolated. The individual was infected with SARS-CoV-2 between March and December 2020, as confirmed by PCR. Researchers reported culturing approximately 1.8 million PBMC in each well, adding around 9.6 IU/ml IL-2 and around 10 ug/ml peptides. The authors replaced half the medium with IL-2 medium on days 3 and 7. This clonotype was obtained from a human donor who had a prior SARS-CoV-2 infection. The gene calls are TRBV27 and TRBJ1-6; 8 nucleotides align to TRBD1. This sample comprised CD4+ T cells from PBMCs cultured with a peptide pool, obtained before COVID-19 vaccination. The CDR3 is CASSVGTGGSPLHF. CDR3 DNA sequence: TGTGCCAGCAGTGTCGGGACAGGTGGGTCACCCCTCCACTTT.